There are a few counts of the clone carrying this TCR beta chain. MiXCR was run by TCRdb on the 5' RACE reads, yielding one entry per CDR3 protein. The data hold approximately 250,000 distinct CDR3 sequences, with around 15% observed a single time. These data are taken from a study of T-cell memory formation after mild COVID-19. The ends were cut back, 6 bases at V and 4 bases at J, with 7 bases in the middle. The CDR3 runs 12 residues. Germline CDR1 is SNHLY and CDR2 is FYNNEI. The chain carries TRBV2 and TRBJ2-1; D is uncertain. The receptor's source is a man aged 18-30 years who had mild COVID-19 (a few samples of this study predate the infection). Cell type and time point are not known. The specimen sequenced was PBMCs or a T cell subset sorted from them (not recorded which). CDR3 in amino acids: CASSDEYNEQFF. The DNA for the CDR3 is TGTGCCAGCAGCGACGAATACAATGAGCAGTTCTTC. The full variable domain, with the rest looked up from reference TRBV2 and TRBJ2-1, is EPEVTQTPSHQVTQMGQEVILRCVPISNHLYFYWYRQILGQKVEFLVSFYNNEISEKSEIFDDQFSVERPDGSNFTLKIRSTKLEDSAMYFCASSDEYNEQFFGPGTRLTVL.